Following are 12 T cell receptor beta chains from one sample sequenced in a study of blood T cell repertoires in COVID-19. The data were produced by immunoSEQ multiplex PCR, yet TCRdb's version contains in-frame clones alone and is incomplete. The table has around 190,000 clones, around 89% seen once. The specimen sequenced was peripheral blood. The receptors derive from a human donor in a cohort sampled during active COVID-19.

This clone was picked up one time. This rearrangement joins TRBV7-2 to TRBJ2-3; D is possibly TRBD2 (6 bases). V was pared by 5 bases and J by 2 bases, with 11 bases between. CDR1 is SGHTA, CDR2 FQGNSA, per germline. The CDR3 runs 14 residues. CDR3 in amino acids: CASSPGLLTDTQYF. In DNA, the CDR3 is TGTGCCAGCAGCCCGGGACTGCTCACAGATACGCAGTATTTT.

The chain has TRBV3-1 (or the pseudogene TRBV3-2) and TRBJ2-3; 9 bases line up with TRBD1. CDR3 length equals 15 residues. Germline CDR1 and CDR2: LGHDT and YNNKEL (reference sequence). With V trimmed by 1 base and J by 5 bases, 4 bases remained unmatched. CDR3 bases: TGTGCCAGCAGCCAAGGGAACAGGGGGCGAGATACGCAGTATTTT. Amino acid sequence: CASSQGNRGRDTQYF.

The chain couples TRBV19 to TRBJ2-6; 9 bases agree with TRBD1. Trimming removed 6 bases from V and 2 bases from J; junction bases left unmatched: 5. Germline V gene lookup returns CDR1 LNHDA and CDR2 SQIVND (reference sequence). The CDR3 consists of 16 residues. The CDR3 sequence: CASRPGQGPGANVLTF. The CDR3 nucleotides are TGTGCCAGTAGACCGGGACAGGGTCCTGGGGCCAACGTCCTGACTTTC.

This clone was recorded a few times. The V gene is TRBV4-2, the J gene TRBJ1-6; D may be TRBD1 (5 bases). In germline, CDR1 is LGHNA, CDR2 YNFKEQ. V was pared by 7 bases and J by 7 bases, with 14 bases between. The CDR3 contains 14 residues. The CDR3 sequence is CASTQGVGNSPLHF. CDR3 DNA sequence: TGTGCCAGCACCCAGGGAGTAGGGAATTCACCCCTCCACTTT.

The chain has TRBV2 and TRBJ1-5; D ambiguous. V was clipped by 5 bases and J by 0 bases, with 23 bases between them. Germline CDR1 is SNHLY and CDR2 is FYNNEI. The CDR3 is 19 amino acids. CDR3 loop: CASSTDNPTGIYSNQPQHF. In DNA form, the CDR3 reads TGTGCCAGCAGTACCGACAATCCCACTGGAATATATAGCAATCAGCCCCAGCATTTT.

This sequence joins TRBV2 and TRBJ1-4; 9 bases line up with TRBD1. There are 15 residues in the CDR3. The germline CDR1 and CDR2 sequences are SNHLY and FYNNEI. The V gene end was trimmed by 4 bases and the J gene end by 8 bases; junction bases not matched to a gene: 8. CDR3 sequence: CASSGKDRGGEKLFF. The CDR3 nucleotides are TGTGCCAGCAGTGGGAAGGACAGGGGAGGCGAAAAACTGTTTTTT.

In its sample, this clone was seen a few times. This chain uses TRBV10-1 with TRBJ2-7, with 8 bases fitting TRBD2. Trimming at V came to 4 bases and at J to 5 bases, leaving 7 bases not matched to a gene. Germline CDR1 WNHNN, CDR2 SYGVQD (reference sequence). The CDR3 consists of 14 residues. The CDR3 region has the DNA TGCGCCAGCAGTGGGACGGGAGGGCCGAACGAGCAGTACTTC. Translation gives CASSGTGGPNEQYF.

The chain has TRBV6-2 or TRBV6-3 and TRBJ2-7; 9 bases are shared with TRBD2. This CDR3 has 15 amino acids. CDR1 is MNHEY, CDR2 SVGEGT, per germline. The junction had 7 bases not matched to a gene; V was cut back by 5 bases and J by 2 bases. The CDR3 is CASSQQRGAPYEQYF. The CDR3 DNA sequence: TGTGCCAGCAGTCAACAGCGGGGGGCCCCCTACGAGCAGTACTTC.

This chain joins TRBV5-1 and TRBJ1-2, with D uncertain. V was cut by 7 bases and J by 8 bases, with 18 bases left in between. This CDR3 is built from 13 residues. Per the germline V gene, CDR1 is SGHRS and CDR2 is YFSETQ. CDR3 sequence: CASRYWAGFGYTF. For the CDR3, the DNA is TGCGCCAGCCGTTATTGGGCAGGCTTCGGCTACACCTTC. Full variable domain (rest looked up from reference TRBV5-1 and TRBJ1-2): KAGVTQTPRYLIKTRGQQVTLSCSPISGHRSVSWYQQTPGQGLQFLFEYFSETQRNKGNFPGRFSGRQFSNSRSEMNVSTLELGDSALYLCASRYWAGFGYTFGSGTRLTVV.

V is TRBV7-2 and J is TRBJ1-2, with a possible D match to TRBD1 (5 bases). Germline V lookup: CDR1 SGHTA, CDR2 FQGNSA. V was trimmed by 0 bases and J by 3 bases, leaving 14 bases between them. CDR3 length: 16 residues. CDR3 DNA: TGTGCCAGCAGCTTAGCAGGGGCAGGAGGGGACTATGGCTACACCTTC. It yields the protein CASSLAGAGGDYGYTF.

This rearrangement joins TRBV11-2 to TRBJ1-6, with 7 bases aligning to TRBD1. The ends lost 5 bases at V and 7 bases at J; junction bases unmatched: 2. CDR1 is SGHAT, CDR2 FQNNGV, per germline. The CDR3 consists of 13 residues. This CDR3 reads CASSDRVNSPLHF. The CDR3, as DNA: TGTGCCAGCAGCGACAGGGTGAATTCACCCCTCCACTTT.

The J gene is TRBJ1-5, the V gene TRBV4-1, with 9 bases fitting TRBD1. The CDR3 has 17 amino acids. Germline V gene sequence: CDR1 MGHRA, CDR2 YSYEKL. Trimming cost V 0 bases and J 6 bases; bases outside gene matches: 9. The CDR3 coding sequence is TGCGCCAGCAGCCAAGATCCGGGACAGGGAGGTCGTCAGCCCCAGCATTTT. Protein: CASSQDPGQGGRQPQHF.